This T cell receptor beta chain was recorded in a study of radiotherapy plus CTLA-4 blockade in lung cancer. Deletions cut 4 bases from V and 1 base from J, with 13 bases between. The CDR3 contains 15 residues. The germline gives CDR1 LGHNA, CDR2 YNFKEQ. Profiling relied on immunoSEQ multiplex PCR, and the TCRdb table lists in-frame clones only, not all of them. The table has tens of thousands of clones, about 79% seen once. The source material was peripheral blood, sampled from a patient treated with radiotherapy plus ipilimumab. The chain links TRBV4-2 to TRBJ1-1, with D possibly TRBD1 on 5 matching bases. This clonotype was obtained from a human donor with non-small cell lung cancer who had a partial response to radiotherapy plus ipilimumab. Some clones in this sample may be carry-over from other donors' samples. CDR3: CASSPLWGENTEAFF. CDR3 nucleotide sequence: TGTGCCAGCAGCCCCTTGTGGGGGGAGAACACTGAAGCTTTCTTT.